This TCR beta chain was sequenced during a study of low-dose radiotherapy and immunotherapy resistance in tumors. Time point defined: before trial treatment. This clonotype was counted at least ten times. Both TCRalpha and TCRbeta chains were reverse transcribed with V-gene-specific primers. The TCRs were subjected to amplification over around 19 PCR cycles employing a constant-region primer in conjunction with a V-primer adapter. In vitro transcription served to amplify the mRNA that had been isolated. TCRdb re-called the reads through MiXCR, storing one row per CDR3 protein. The sample holds more than 85,000 distinct CDR3 sequences, just under 9.5% seen once. V gave up 4 bases and J gave up 0 bases, with 14 bases separating them. Germline V gene lookup returns CDR1 SGHRS and CDR2 YFSETQ. This CDR3 spans 17 amino acids.

The chain has TRBV5-1 and TRBJ2-6; TRBD1 might be the D (5 bases). This material consisted of PBMCs, taken before treatment. The TCR comes from a male donor with prostate cancer. In DNA form, the CDR3 reads TGCGCCAGCAGCCCGCAGGGCTCTCTCTCTGGGGCCAACGTCCTGACTTTC. It translates to CASSPQGSLSGANVLTF.